This T cell receptor beta chain is from a study of cytomegalovirus exposure and HLA in healthy donors. There are 17 residues in the CDR3. V was shortened by 0 bases and J by 1 base, with 13 bases between the two germline ends. CDR1 is SGHRS and CDR2 is YFSETQ in the germline V gene. Worth noting for this clone: The antigen is unknown.

Findings and limits, study-wide: Some public TCRs appeared in many individuals, while most sequences were rare.

Only in-frame clones appear in the TCRdb table, and some are missing; sequencing was by immunoSEQ multiplex PCR. This sample has fewer than 55,000 clones, with roughly 92% found just once. The donors were members of the validation cohort comprising 100 to 150 subjects, separate from the roughly 650-subject first cohort. The chain recombines TRBV5-1 with TRBJ2-2, with D perhaps TRBD2 (5 bases). The sample was PBMCs. This sequence originates from a man between 18 and 29 years old in good health and CMV-seronegative. CDR3 in DNA: TGCGCCAGCAGCTTGGAGGCACAGCGGATGAACACCGGGGAGCTGTTTTTT. This gives the protein CASSLEAQRMNTGELFF.